This TCR beta chain was documented in a study of T cells in Graves' hyperthyroidism and ophthalmopathy. Study-level findings and limits: Ophthalmopathy stood apart from stable hyperthyroidism in a 13 V-J model. Blood held most thyroid clonotypes expanded above 0.001 frequency.

TCR beta CDR3 regions were amplified from RNA. Primed by the HTBI set, a first-round RT-PCR was run on the TCR CDR3. TCRdb re-derived calls from the multiplex PCR reads in MiXCR, one entry per CDR3 protein. Here the sample spans 300,000 to 450,000 distinct CDR3 sequences, roughly 25% being singletons. Used for diagnoses were clinical symptoms, serum thyroxine and TRAb, thyroid ultrasound and orbital computed tomography. The PBMCs had their origin in approximately 10 ml of fresh peripheral blood. This clonotype came up a few times. Its antigen is not known. Germline values: CDR1 SNHLY, CDR2 FYNNEI. CDR3 length: 12 amino acids. V lost 7 bases to trimming and J lost 4 bases, with 11 bases between them.

Sequences were obtained from blood. The rearrangement links TRBV2 to TRBJ2-7; D gene ambiguous. The origin of this receptor is a man aged 50-60 years with Graves' hyperthyroidism. The CDR3 is CASNDRNYEQYF. CDR3 DNA sequence: TGTGCCAGCAACGACCGGAATTACGAGCAGTACTTC. Full variable domain (remainder filled in from reference TRBV2 and TRBJ2-7): EPEVTQTPSHQVTQMGQEVILRCVPISNHLYFYWYRQILGQKVEFLVSFYNNEISEKSEIFDDQFSVERPDGSNFTLKIRSTKLEDSAMYFCASNDRNYEQYFGPGTRLTVT.